This T cell receptor beta chain stems from a study of blood T cell repertoires in COVID-19. In the authors' workflow: Researchers report that nucleated cell counts were estimated from reference gene primer amplification. Clones were read by immunoSEQ multiplex PCR, and TCRdb kept only the in-frame ones, dropping some. The D gene and trimming were derived from the DNA, and the V and J assignments and clone size from that table. The table records 90,000 to 120,000 clones, about 85% of them present only once. This CDR3 region has 14 residues. The germline V gene has CDR1 MNHEY and CDR2 SMNVEV (reference sequence). V shed 7 bases and J shed 1 base, with 11 bases lying between them.

The sample consisted of peripheral blood. The rearrangement joins TRBV27 to TRBJ2-1; D perhaps matches TRBD2 (5 bases). This clonotype was sampled from a human donor in a cohort sampled during active COVID-19. CDR3 sequence (DNA): TGTGCCAGCAACTCCGGGGATTCCTACAATGAGCAGTTCTTC. Amino acids: CASNSGDSYNEQFF.